The text below deals with one T cell receptor (beta chain). The CDR3 is 18 residues long. The germline gives CDR1 LGHNA, CDR2 YNFKEQ. The junction had 12 bases not matched to a gene; V was cut back by 0 bases and J by 5 bases. This sample was included in a study of blood T cell repertoires in COVID-19. As for the study in general: Donors in the United States, Italy and Spain gave samples during acute or convalescent COVID-19. The analysed material was cDNA or gDNA that came from T cells, B-cell-depleted T cells, or PBMCs.

Data came from immunoSEQ multiplex PCR; TCRdb stores just in-frame clones and leaves some out. This sample carries 120,000 to 150,000 clones, 85% of them seen once, and the ten largest clones take about 3.2%. This sequence was found in a man aged 45-65 years with acute or convalescent COVID-19. This chain joins TRBV4-2 and TRBJ2-5; 10 bases line up with TRBD2. The sample comprised peripheral blood. The CDR3 sequence is CASSQDPASGGRWETQYF. Here the CDR3 DNA reads TGTGCCAGCAGCCAAGATCCCGCTAGCGGGGGCCGGTGGGAGACCCAGTACTTC.